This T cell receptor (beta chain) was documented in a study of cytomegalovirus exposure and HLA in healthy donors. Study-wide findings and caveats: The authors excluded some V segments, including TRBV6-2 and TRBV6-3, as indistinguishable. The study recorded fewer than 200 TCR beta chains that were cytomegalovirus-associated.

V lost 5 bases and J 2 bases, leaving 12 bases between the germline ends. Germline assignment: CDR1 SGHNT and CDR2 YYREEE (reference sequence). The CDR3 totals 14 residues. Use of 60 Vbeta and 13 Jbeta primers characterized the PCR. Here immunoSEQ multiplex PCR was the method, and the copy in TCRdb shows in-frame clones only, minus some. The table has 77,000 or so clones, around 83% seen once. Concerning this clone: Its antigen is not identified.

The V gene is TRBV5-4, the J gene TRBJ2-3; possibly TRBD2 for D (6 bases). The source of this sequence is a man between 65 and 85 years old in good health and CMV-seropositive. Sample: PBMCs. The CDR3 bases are TGTGCCAGCAGGGCGGGGTCAGCCACAGATACGCAGTATTTT. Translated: CASRAGSATDTQYF.